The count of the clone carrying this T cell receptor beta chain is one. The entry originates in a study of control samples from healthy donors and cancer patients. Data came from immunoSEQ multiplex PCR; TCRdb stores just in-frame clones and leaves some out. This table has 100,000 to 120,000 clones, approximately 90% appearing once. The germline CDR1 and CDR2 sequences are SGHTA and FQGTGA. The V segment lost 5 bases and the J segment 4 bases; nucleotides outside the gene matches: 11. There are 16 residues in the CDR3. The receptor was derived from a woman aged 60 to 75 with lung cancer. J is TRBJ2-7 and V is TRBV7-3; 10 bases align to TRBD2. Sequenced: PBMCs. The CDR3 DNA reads TGTGCCAGCAGCGAAGCCCCCGGGACTAGCGTTTACGAGCAGTACTTC. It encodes CASSEAPGTSVYEQYF.